The 18 T cell receptor beta chains reported below all come from one sample, sequenced in a study of low-dose radiotherapy and immunotherapy resistance in tumors. With TRAV- and TRBV-specific primers, first-strand cDNA was made, covering the alpha and beta chains. With a constant-region primer and a V-primer adapter, TCRs were subjected to 20 PCR cycles of amplification. TCRdb called the reads again in MiXCR, with one record for every CDR3 protein. The sample consists of approximately 100,000 distinct CDR3 sequences, less than 25% of them appearing once. As to time point: after trial treatment. Treatment here: LDRT plus nivolumab, ipilimumab, low-dose cyclophosphamide and aspirin (RACIN trial). The source material was PBMCs, sampled after low-dose radiotherapy plus immunotherapy. Receptor source: a male donor with prostate cancer.

This clonotype was seen repeatedly, ten times or more. V gene TRBV12-3 or TRBV12-4 combines with J gene TRBJ2-5; either TRBD1 or TRBD2 may supply D (6 bases each). The CDR3 contains 13 residues. V gave up 8 bases and J gave up 6 bases, with 16 bases separating them. The CDR3: CASGVVGGKTQYF. The CDR3 region has the DNA TGTGCCAGCGGGGTGGTAGGGGGGAAGACCCAGTACTTC.

Regarding this clonotype: The DNA is left out, because the CDR3 cannot be placed on it with certainty; the CDR3 is given as TCRdb lists it. The chain joins TRBV11-2 to TRBJ1-1. A total of 13 residues make up the CDR3, ends included. Germline CDR1 SGHAT, CDR2 FQNNGV. The CDR3 reads CASSFGVGSTPFF.

This clonotype was observed many times. This chain joins TRBV12-3 or TRBV12-4 and TRBJ1-5; 8 nucleotides match TRBD1. The CDR3 covers 13 residues. The V gene end was trimmed by 6 bases and the J gene end by 4 bases; junction bases not matched to a gene: 2. The CDR3 is CASRGQANQPQHF. The CDR3 DNA is TGTGCCAGCAGGGGACAGGCAAATCAGCCCCAGCATTTT.

This clonotype was observed at least ten times. The chain joins TRBV30 to TRBJ1-2, with D unclear. Germline CDR1 reads GTSNPN; CDR2 reads SVGIG (reference sequence). The CDR3 has 13 amino acids. The ends were cut back, 0 bases at V and 2 bases at J, with 7 bases in the middle. The CDR3 DNA reads TGTGCCTGGAGTGTGGAAAGGAACTATGGCTACACCTTC. This translates into CAWSVERNYGYTF.

This clonotype has ten or more counts. The V call is TRBV7-9, the J call TRBJ1-4; D is unclear. V lost 5 bases to trimming and J lost 7 bases, with 11 bases between them. From germline, CDR1 is SEHNR and CDR2 FQNEAQ (reference sequence). CDR3 length: 13 residues. The CDR3 reads CASSTVLGEKLFF. The CDR3 region has the DNA TGTGCCAGCAGCACTGTTTTGGGTGAAAAACTGTTTTTT.

As concerns this clonotype: The CDR3 does not end in the conserved phenylalanine or tryptophan, so this is likely a read error. This chain uses TRBV2 with TRBJ1-6; D is unclear. CDR1 is SNHLY, CDR2 FYNNEI, per germline. Trimming pared 3 bases from V and 9 bases from J, leaving 12 bases between. The CDR3 is 14 amino acids. Here the CDR3 DNA reads TGTGCCAGCAGTGATCCCCTCTCGGTTTCACCCCTCCACGTT. Translated, it gives CASSDPLSVSPLHV.

The rearrangement uses TRBV29-1 and TRBJ2-5; no clear D. CDR3 length: 10 residues. Germline assignment: CDR1 SQVTM and CDR2 ANQGSEA. The V gene lost 6 bases and the J gene lost 4 bases, with 6 bases spanning the gap. DNA for the CDR3: TGCAGCGTCACTTCAGAGACCCAGTACTTC. This codes for CSVTSETQYF.

In its sample, this clonotype was seen a few times. J is TRBJ1-3 and V is TRBV7-2; D is ambiguous. CDR1 is SGHTA, CDR2 FQGNSA, per germline. Trimming took 1 base from V and 0 from J, leaving 4 bases between them. The CDR3 covers 14 residues. CDR3: CASSLGNSGNTIYF. DNA of the CDR3: TGTGCCAGCAGCTTAGGCAACTCTGGAAACACCATATATTTT.

At least ten counts were recorded for this clonotype. The V call is TRBV6-4, the J call TRBJ2-3, with D uncertain. V was cut by 7 bases and J by 3 bases, with 20 bases left in between. This CDR3 spans 16 amino acids. CDR1 and CDR2 (germline): MRHNA, SNTAGT. The CDR3, as DNA: TGTGCCAGCAAAACCGACACCTCGGACCCAACAGATACGCAGTATTTT. Translation: CASKTDTSDPTDTQYF.

This clonotype was observed at least ten times. This rearrangement joins TRBV20-1 to TRBJ1-5; D remains ambiguous. CDR3 length equals 16 residues. CDR1 is DFQATT, CDR2 SNEGSKA, per germline (reference sequence). V lost 3 bases to trimming and J lost 4 bases, with 19 bases between them. In DNA form, the CDR3 reads TGCAGTGCTAGCTTTGACGGAGGCAGCCTTAATCAGCCCCAGCATTTT. As protein: CSASFDGGSLNQPQHF.

CDR3 sequence: CASRSHSSLNTGELFF. The CDR3 DNA is TGTGCCAGCAGATCCCACTCGAGCCTGAACACCGGGGAGCTGTTTTTT. The rearrangement joins TRBV7-8 to TRBJ2-2; D is undetermined. With 6 bases removed from V and 1 base from J, the gap between germline ends came to 15 bases. The CDR3 is 16 amino acids. Germline V gene data show CDR1 as SGHVS and CDR2 as FQNEAQ.

There are many counts of this clonotype. V and J are TRBV9 and TRBJ2-3, with D tentatively TRBD2 (5 bases). Germline assignment: CDR1 SGDLS and CDR2 YYNGEE. V lost 5 bases and J 7 bases, leaving 23 bases between the germline ends. The CDR3 sequence is 16 residues long. The CDR3 sequence: CASRQNQDSCQHTQYF. DNA of the CDR3: TGTGCCAGCAGACAGAACCAGGACTCCTGCCAGCATACGCAGTATTTT.

The V gene is TRBV6-6, the J gene TRBJ2-7, with 8 bases that match TRBD1. Losses at the gene ends were 5 bases for V and 4 bases for J; bases not matched to a gene: 10. Germline lookup yields CDR1 MNHNY and CDR2 SVGAGI (reference sequence). This CDR3 region has 15 residues. This CDR3 reads CASSTKDRAPYEQYF. The CDR3 DNA follows: TGTGCCAGCAGTACCAAGGACAGGGCCCCATACGAGCAGTACTTC.

The chain recombines TRBV7-8 with TRBJ2-3; 12 bases line up with TRBD2. There are 17 residues in the CDR3. CDR1 SGHVS and CDR2 FQNEAQ come from the germline V gene. V lost 5 bases, J lost 4 bases, and 10 bases stayed unmatched. The CDR3 DNA follows: TGTGCCAGCAGCGCCCGACTAGCGGGAGCGGGGCCAGATACGCAGTATTTT. Translated: CASSARLAGAGPDTQYF.

In its sample, this clonotype was seen many times. CDR3 in DNA: TGTGCCAGCAGCTCCTCCGGGACCTACGAGCAGTACTTC. Its protein is CASSSSGTYEQYF. The V gene is TRBV11-2, the J gene TRBJ2-7, with a tentative D call TRBD2 (5 bases). Germline CDR1 and CDR2: SGHAT and FQNNGV. The ends were cut back, 4 bases at V and 2 bases at J, with 9 bases in the middle. This CDR3 region has 13 residues.

This chain connects TRBV3-1 to TRBJ2-3; tentatively, D is TRBD2 (6 bases). The CDR3 length is 15 residues. Germline lookup yields CDR1 LGHDT and CDR2 YNNKEL (reference sequence). V was clipped by 6 bases and J by 2 bases, with 15 bases between them. The DNA for the CDR3 is TGTGCCAGCAGGGGCGGGGCAGCGTTCACAGATACGCAGTATTTT. Protein: CASRGGAAFTDTQYF.

In this sample, this clonotype turned up many times. The chain combines TRBV18 with TRBJ2-5; D perhaps matches TRBD1 (6 bases). The CDR3 runs to 15 residues. V was pared by 6 bases and J by 0 bases, with 14 bases between. CDR1 KGHSH and CDR2 LQKENI come from the germline V gene. The CDR3 is CASSPRTEYQETQYF. The CDR3 bases are TGTGCCAGCTCGCCAAGGACAGAGTACCAAGAGACCCAGTACTTC.

This clonotype was seen a few times. This rearrangement joins TRBV4-1 to TRBJ2-3; D is possibly TRBD2 (5 bases). V was shortened by 7 bases and J by 4 bases, with 15 bases between the two germline ends. Germline CDR1 MGHRA, CDR2 YSYEKL. The length of the CDR3 is 14 residues. CDR3 in amino acids: CASKPTGSADTQYF. The CDR3 region has the DNA TGCGCCAGCAAGCCAACGGGATCCGCAGATACGCAGTATTTT.